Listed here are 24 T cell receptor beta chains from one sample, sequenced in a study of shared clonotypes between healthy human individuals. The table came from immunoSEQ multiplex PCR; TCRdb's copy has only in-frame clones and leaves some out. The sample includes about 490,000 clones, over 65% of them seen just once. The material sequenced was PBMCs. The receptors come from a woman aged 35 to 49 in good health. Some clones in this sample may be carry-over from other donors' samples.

In DNA, the CDR3 is TGTGCCAGCAGCTTAGGTGAGGGAACTGAGCAGTTCTTC. Its translation: CASSLGEGTEQFF. The chain combines TRBV7-6 with TRBJ2-1, with D tentatively TRBD2 (5 bases). The length of the CDR3 is 13 residues. Trimming left V 1 base short and J 9 bases short, with 10 bases between. The V gene's germline CDR1 is SGHVS and CDR2 FNYEAQ.

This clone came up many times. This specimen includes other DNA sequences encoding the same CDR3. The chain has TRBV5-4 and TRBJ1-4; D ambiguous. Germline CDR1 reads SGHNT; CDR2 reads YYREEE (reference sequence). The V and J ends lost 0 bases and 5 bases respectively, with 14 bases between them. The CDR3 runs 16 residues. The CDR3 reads CASSLAPAKMNEKLFF. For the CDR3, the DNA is TGTGCCAGCAGCTTGGCCCCCGCGAAGATGAATGAAAAACTGTTTTTT.

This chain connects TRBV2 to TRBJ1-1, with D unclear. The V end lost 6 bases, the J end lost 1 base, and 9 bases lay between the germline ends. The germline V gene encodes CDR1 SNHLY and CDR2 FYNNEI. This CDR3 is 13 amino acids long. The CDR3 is CASRRQENTEAFF. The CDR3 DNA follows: TGTGCCAGCAGGAGGCAGGAGAACACTGAAGCTTTCTTT.

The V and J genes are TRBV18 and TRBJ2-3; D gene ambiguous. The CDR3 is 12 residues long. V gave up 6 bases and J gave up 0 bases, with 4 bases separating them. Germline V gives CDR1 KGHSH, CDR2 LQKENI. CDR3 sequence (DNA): TGTGCCAGCTCCTCTAGCACAGATACGCAGTATTTT. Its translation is CASSSSTDTQYF. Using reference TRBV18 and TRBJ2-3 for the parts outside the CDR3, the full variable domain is NAGVMQNPRHLVRRRGQEARLRCSPMKGHSHVYWYRQLPEEGLKFMVYLQKENIIDESGMPKERFSAEFPKEGPSILRIQQVVRGDSAAYFCASSSSTDTQYFGPGTRLTVL.

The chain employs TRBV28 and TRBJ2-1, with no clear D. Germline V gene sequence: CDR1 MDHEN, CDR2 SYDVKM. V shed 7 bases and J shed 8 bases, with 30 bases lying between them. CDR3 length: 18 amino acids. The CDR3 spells CASNTLAPFALKMDEQFF. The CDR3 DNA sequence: TGTGCCAGCAATACCCTCGCCCCGTTTGCTTTGAAAATGGATGAGCAGTTCTTC.

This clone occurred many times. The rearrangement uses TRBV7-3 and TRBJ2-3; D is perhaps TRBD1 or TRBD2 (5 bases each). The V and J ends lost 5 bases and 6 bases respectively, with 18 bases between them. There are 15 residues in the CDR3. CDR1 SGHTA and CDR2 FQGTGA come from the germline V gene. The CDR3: CASSQTGLESDTQYF. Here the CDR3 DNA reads TGTGCCAGCAGCCAGACGGGGCTAGAATCCGATACGCAGTATTTT.

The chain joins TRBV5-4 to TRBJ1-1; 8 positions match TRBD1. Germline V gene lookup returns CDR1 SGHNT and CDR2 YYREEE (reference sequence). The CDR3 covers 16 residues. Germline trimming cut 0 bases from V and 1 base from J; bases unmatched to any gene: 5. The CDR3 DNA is TGTGCCAGCAGCTTGGGGCTAGGACAGGGGAACACTGAAGCTTTCTTT. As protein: CASSLGLGQGNTEAFF.

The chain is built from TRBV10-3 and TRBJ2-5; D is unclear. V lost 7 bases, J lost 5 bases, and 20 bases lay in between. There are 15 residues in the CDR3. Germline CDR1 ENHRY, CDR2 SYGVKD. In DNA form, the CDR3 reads TGTGCCATCACCGCTTCACTTGGGTTTTGGGAGACCCAGTACTTC. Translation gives CAITASLGFWETQYF.

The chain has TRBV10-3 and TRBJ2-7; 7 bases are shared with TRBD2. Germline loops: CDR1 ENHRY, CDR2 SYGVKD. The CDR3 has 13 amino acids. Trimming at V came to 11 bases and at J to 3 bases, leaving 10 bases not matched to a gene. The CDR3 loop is CAAGAGEGYEQYF. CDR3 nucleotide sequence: TGTGCCGCCGGGGCGGGAGAGGGCTACGAGCAGTACTTC.

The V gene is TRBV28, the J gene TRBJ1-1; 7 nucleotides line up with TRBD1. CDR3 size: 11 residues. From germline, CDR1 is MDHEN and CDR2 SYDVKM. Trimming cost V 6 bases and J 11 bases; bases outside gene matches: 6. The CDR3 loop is CASRLQGRAFF. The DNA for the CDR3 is TGTGCCAGCAGATTACAGGGGCGGGCTTTCTTT.

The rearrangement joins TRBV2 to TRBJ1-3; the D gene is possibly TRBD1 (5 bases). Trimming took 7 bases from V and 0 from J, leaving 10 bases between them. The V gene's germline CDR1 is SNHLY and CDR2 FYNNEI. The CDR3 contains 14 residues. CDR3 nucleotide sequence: TGTGCCAGCAACGAAGGGGTCTCTGGAAACACCATATATTTT. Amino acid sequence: CASNEGVSGNTIYF.

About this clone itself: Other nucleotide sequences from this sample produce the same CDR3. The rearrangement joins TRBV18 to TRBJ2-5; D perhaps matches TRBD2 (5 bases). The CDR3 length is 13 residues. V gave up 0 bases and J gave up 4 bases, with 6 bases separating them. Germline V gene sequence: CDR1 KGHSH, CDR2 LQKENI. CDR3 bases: TGTGCCAGCTCACCACCGGGGAGAGAGACCCAGTACTTC. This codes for CASSPPGRETQYF.

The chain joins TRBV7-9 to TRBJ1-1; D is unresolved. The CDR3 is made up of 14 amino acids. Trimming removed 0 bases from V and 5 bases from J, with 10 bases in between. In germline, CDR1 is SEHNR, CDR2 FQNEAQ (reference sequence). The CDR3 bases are TGTGCCAGCAGCTTAGCAGGGCGGGAGACTGAAGCTTTCTTT. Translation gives CASSLAGRETEAFF.

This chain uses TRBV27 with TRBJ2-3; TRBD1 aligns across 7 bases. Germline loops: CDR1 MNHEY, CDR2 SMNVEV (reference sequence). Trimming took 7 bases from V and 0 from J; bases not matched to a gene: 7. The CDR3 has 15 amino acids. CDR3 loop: CASKQGPRSTDTQYF. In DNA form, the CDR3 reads TGTGCCAGCAAACAGGGGCCTCGGAGCACAGATACGCAGTATTTT.

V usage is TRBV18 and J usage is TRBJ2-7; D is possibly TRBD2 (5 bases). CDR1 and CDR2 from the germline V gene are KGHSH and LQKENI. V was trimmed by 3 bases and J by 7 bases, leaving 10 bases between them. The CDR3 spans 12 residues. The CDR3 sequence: CASSPRSGEQYF. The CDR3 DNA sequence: TGTGCCAGCTCACCCAGATCGGGGGAGCAGTACTTC.

The CDR3 loop reads CATSRDDRAVDTQYF. The CDR3 nucleotides are TGTGCCACCAGCAGAGATGACAGGGCGGTAGATACGCAGTATTTT. The rearrangement uses TRBV15 and TRBJ2-3; 7 bases line up with TRBD1. CDR1 LNHNV and CDR2 YYDKDF come from the germline V gene (reference sequence). There are 15 residues in the CDR3. The ends lost 0 bases at V and 5 bases at J; junction bases unmatched: 5. The complete variable domain, with remaining parts taken from reference TRBV15 and TRBJ2-3, reads DAMVIQNPRYQVTQFGKPVTLSCSQTLNHNVMYWYQQKSSQAPKLLFHYYDKDFNNEADTPDNFQSRRPNTSFCFLDIRSPGLGDTAMYLCATSRDDRAVDTQYFGPGTRLTVL.

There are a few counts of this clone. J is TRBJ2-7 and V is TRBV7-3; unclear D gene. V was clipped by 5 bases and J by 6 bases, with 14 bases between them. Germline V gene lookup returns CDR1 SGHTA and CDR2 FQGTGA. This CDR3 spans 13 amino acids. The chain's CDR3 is CASSAEDFTEQYF. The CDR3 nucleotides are TGTGCCAGCAGCGCCGAGGATTTTACCGAGCAGTACTTC. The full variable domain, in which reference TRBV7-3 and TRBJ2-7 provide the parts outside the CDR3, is GAGVSQTPSNKVTEKGKYVELRCDPISGHTALYWYRQSLGQGPEFLIYFQGTGAADDSGLPNDRFFAVRPEGSVSTLKIQRTERGDSAVYLCASSAEDFTEQYFGPGTRLTVT.

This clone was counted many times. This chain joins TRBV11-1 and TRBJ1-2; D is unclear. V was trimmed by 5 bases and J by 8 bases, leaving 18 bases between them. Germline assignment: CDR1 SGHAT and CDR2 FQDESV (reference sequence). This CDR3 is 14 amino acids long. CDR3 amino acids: CASSPGIRRGGYTF. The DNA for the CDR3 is TGTGCCAGCAGCCCCGGTATCCGCCGAGGGGGCTACACCTTC. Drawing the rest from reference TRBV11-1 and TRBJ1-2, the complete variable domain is EAEVAQSPRYKITEKSQAVAFWCDPISGHATLYWYRQILGQGPELLVQFQDESVVDDSQLPKDRFSAERLKGVDSTLKIQPAELGDSAMYLCASSPGIRRGGYTFGSGTRLTVV.

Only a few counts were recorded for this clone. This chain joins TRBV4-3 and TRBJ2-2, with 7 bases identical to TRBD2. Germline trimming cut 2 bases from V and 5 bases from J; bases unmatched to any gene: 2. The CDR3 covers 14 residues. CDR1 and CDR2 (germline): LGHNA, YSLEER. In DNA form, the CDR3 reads TGCGCCAGCAGCCAATTGCGGGAGACCGGGGAGCTGTTTTTT. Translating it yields CASSQLRETGELFF.

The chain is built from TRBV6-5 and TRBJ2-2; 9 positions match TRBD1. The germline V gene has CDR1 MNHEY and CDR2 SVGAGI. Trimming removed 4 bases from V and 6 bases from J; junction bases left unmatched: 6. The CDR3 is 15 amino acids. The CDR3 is CASSSGTGRSGELFF. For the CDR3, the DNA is TGTGCCAGCAGTTCCGGGACAGGGCGATCCGGGGAGCTGTTTTTT.

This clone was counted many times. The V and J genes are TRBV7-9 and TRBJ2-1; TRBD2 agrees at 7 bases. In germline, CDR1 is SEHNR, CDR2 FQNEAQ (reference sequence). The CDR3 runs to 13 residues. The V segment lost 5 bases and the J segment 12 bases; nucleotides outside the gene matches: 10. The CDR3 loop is CASSSDMGGGQFF. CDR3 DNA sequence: TGTGCCAGCAGCAGTGACATGGGCGGGGGGCAGTTCTTC.

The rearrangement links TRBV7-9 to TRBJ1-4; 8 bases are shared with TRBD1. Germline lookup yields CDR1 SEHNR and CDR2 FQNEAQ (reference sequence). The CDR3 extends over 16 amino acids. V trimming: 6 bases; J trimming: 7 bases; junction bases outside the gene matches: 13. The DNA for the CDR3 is TGTGCCAGCAGACATGACAGGGGCCGGGAGAGTGAAAAACTGTTTTTT. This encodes CASRHDRGRESEKLFF.

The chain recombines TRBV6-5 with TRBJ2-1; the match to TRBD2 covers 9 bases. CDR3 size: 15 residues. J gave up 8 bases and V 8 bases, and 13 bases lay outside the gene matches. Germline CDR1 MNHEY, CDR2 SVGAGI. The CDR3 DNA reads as TGTGCCAGCGCCTCCGGGGCGGGAGGGCCCTATGAGCAGTTCTTC. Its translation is CASASGAGGPYEQFF.

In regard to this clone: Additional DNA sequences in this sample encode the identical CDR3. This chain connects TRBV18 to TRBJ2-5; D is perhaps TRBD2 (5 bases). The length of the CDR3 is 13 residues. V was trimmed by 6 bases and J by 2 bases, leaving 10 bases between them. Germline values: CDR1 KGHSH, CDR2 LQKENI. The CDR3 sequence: CASSPAGQETQYF. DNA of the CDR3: TGTGCCAGCTCCCCCGCGGGTCAAGAGACCCAGTACTTC.